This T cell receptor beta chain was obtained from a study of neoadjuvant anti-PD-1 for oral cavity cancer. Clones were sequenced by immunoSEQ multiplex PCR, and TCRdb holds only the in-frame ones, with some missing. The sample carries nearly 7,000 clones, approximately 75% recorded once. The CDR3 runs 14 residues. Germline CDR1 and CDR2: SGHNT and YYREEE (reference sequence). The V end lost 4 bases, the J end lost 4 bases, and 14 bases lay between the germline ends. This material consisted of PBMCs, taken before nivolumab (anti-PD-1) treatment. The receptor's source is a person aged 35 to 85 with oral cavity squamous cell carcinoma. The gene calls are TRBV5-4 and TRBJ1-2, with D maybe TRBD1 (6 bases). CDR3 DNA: TGTGCCAGCAGCCTCCCCCTCAGGGGCTATGGCTACACCTTC. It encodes CASSLPLRGYGYTF. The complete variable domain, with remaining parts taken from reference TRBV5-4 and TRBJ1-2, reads ETGVTQSPTHLIKTRGQQVTLRCSSQSGHNTVSWYQQALGQGPQFIFQYYREEENGRGNFPPRFSGLQFPNYSSELNVNALELDDSALYLCASSLPLRGYGYTFGSGTRLTVV.